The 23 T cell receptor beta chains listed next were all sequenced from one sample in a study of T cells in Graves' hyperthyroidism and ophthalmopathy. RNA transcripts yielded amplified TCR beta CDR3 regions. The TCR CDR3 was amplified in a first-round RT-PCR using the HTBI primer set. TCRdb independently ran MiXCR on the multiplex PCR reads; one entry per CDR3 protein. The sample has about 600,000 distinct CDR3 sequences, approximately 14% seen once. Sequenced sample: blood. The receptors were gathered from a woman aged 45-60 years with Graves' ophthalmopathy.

CDR3 sequence reads: CAIRREETGELFF. In DNA, the CDR3 is TGTGCCATCCGGCGGGAAGAAACCGGGGAGCTGTTTTTT. The V and J genes are TRBV10-3 and TRBJ2-2, with a weak D call TRBD2 (6 bases). This CDR3 is built from 13 residues. Germline loops: CDR1 ENHRY, CDR2 SYGVKD. V was trimmed by 8 bases and J by 5 bases, leaving 12 bases between them.

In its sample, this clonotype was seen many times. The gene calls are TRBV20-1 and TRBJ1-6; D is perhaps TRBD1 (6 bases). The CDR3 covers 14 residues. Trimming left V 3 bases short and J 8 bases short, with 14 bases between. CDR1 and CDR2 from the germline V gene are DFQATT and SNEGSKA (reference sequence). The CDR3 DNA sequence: TGCAGTGCTAGGAGGCGGGGGCTTGATTCACCCCTCCACTTT. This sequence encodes CSARRRGLDSPLHF.

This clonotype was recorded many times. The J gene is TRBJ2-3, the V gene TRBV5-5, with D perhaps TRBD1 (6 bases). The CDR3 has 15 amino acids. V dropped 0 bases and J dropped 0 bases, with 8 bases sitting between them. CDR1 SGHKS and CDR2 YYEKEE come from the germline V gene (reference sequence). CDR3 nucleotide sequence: TGTGCCAGCAGCTTGGAACAGGGTAGCACAGATACGCAGTATTTT. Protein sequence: CASSLEQGSTDTQYF.

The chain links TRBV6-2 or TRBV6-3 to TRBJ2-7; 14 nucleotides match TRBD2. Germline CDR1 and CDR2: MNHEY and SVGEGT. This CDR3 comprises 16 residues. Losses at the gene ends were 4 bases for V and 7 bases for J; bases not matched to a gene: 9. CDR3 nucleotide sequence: TGTGCCAGCAGTTCCCTCGGGACTAGCGGGAGTCTGGAGCAGTACTTC. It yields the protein CASSSLGTSGSLEQYF.

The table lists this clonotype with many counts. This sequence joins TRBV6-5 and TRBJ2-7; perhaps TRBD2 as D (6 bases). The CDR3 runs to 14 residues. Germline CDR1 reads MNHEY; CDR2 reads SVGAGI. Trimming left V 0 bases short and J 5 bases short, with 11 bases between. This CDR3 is CASSYSGGVDEQYF. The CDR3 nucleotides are TGTGCCAGCAGTTACTCGGGGGGAGTGGACGAGCAGTACTTC.

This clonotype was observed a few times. The chain's CDR3 is CASSQDLVSNNSPLHF. DNA of the CDR3: TGCGCCAGCAGCCAAGATCTGGTATCGAATAATTCACCCCTCCACTTT. The chain carries TRBV4-3 and TRBJ1-6; D is unclear. CDR1 is LGHNA, CDR2 YSLEER, per germline. The CDR3 covers 16 residues. V was trimmed by 0 bases and J by 5 bases, leaving 11 bases between them.

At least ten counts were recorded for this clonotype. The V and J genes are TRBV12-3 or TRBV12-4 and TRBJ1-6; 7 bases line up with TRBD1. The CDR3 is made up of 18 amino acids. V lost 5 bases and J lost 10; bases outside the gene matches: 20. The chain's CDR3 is CASSQFNRGLKGDSPLHF. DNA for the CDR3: TGTGCCAGCAGTCAGTTCAACAGGGGCCTTAAGGGAGACTCACCCCTCCACTTT.

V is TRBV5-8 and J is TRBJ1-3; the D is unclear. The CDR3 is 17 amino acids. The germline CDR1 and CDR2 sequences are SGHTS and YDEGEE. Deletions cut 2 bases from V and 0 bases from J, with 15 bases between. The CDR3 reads CASSLLVLRGSGNTIYF. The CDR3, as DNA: TGTGCCAGCAGCTTATTGGTCTTGAGAGGCTCTGGAAACACCATATATTTT.

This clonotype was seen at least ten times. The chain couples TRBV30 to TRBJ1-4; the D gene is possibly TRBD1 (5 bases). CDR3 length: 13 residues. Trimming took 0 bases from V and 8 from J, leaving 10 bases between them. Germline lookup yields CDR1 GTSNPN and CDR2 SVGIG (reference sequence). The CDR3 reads CAWSVRGGEKLFF. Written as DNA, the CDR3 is TGTGCCTGGAGTGTAAGGGGTGGGGAAAAACTGTTTTTT.

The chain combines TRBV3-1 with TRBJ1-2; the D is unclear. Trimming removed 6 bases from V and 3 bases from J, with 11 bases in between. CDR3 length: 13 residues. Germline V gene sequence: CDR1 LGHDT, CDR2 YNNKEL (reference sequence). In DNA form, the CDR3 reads TGTGCCAGCAGTTCCCGGGCTCACTATGGCTACACCTTC. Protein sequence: CASSSRAHYGYTF.

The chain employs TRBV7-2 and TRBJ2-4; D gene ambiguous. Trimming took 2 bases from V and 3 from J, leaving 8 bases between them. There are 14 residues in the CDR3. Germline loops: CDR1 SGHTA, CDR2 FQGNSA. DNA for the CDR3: TGTGCCAGCAGCTTACAAAACAACAAAAACATTCAGTACTTC. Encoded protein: CASSLQNNKNIQYF.

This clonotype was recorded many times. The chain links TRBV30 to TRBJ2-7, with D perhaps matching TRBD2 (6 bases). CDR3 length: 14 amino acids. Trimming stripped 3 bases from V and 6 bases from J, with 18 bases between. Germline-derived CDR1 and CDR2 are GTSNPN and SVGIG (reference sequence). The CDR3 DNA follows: TGTGCCTGGAGGGTTTTGGAGGGTAGGTCCGAGCAGTACTTC. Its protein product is CAWRVLEGRSEQYF.

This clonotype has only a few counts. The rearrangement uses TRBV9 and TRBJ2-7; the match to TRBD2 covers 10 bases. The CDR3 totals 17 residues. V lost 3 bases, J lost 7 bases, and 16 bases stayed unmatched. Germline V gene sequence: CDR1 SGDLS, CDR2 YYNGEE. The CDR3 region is CASSAGPSSGSFQEQYF. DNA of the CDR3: TGTGCCAGCAGCGCGGGACCCTCTAGCGGGAGTTTTCAAGAGCAGTACTTC.

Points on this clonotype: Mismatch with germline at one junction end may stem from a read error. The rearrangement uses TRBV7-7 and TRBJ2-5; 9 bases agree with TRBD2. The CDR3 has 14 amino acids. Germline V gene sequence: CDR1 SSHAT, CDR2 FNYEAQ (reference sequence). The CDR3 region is CASSRLAVKETQYF. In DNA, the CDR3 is TGTGCTAGCAGCCGACTAGCGGTTAAAGAGACCCAGTACTTC.

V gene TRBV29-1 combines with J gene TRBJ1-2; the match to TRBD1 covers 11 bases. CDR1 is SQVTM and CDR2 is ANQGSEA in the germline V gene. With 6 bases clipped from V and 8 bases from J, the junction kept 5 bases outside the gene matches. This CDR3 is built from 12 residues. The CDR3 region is CSVLDRGPGYTF. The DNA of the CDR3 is TGCAGCGTCCTGGACAGGGGGCCCGGCTACACCTTC.

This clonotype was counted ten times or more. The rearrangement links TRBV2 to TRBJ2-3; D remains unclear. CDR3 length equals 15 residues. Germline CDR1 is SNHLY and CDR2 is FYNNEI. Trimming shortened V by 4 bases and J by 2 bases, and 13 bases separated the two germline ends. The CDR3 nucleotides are TGTGCCAGCAGTGCGTTTGTACAGCACACAGATACGCAGTATTTT. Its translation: CASSAFVQHTDTQYF.

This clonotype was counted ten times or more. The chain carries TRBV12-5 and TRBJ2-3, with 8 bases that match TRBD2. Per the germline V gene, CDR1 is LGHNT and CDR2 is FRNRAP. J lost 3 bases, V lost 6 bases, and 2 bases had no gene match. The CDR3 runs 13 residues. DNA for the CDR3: TGTGCTAGTGGCTTAGCGGGAACAGATACGCAGTATTTT. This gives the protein CASGLAGTDTQYF.

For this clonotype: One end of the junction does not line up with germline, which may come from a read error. This chain's CDR3 is CASSYSGTSNTGGLFF. CDR3 nucleotide sequence: TGTGCCAGCAGTTACTCGGGGACTAGTAACACCGGGGGGCTGTTTTTT. This chain joins TRBV6-2 or TRBV6-3 and TRBJ2-2; 8 bases fit TRBD2. The CDR3 covers 16 residues. Germline V lookup: CDR1 MNHEY, CDR2 SVGEGT.

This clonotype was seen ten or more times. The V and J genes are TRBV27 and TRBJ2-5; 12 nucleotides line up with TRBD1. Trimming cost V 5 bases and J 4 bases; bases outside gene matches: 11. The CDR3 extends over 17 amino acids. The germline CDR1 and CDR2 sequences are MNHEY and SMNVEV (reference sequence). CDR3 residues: CASSLTSGTGGRETQYF. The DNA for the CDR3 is TGTGCCAGCAGTCTCACTTCCGGGACAGGGGGCAGAGAGACCCAGTACTTC.

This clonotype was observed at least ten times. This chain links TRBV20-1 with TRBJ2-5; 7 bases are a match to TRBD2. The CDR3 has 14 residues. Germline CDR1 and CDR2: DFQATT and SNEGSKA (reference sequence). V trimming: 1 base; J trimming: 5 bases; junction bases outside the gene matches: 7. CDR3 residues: CSARAGGSRETQYF. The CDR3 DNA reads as TGCAGTGCTAGAGCCGGCGGGAGTAGGGAGACCCAGTACTTC.

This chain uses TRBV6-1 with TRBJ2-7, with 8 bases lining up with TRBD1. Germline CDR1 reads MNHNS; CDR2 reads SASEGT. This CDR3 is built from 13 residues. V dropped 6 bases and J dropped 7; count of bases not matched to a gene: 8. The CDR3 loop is CASRETGAEEQYF. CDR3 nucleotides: TGTGCCAGCAGAGAGACAGGGGCGGAGGAGCAGTACTTC.

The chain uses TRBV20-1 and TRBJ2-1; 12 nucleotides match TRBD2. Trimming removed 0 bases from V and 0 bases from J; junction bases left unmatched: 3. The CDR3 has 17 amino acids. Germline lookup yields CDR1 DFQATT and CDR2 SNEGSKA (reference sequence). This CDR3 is CSARDGTSGYSYNEQFF. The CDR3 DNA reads TGCAGTGCTAGAGACGGGACTAGCGGGTACTCCTACAATGAGCAGTTCTTC.

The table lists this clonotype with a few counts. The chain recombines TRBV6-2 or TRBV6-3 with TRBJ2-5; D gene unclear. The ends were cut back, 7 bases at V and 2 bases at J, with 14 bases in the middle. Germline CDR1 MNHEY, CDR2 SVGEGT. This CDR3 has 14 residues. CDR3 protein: CASTESNLQETQYF. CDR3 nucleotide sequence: TGTGCCAGCACCGAATCCAACCTGCAAGAGACCCAGTACTTC.